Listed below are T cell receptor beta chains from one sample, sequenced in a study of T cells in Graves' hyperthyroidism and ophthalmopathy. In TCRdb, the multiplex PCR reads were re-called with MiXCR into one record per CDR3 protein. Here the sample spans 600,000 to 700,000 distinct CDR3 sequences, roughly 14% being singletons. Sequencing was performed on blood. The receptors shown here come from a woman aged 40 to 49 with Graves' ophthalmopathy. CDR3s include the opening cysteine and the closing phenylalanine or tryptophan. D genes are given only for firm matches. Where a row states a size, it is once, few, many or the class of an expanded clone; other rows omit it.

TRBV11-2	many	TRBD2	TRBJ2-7	CASSFPMVLADTTYEQYF	TGTGCCAGCAGCTTTCCCATGGTGCTAGCGGATACAACCTACGAGCAGTACTTC
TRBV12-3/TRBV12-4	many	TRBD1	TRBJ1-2	CASSLAGGNYGYTF	TGTGCCAGCAGTTTAGCAGGGGGCAACTATGGCTACACCTTC
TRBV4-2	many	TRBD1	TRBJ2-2	CASSRGDRGPTGELFF	TGTGCCAGCAGCCGAGGAGACAGGGGGCCAACCGGGGAGCTGTTTTTT
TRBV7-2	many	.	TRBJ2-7	CASSPRRTYEQYF	TGTGCCAGCAGCCCCCGGAGGACCTACGAGCAGTACTTC
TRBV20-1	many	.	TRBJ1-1	CSARIGDTEAFF	TGCAGTGCTAGAATCGGGGACACTGAAGCTTTCTTT
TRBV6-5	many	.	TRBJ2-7	CASQNWRTYEQYF	TGTGCCAGCCAAAATTGGAGAACCTACGAGCAGTACTTC
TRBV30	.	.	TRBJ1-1	CAWSVTPNAEAFF	TGTGCCTGGAGTGTAACTCCAAACGCTGAAGCTTTCTTT
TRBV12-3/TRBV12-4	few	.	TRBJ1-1	CASRPGSSLNAEAFF	TGTGCCAGCAGACCAGGGAGCTCCCTGAACGCTGAAGCTTTCTTT
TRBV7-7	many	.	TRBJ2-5	CASSLGTGAGALNEDTQYF	TGTGCTAGCAGCTTAGGGACGGGGGCAGGGGCTCTCAACGAAGATACCCAGTACTTC
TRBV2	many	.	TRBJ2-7	CASSVKVYEQYF	TGTGCCAGCAGTGTAAAAGTTTACGAGCAGTACTTC
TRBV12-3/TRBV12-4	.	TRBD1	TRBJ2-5	CASSKTGIFQETQYF	TGTGCCAGCAGTAAGACAGGGATTTTCCAAGAGACCCAGTACTTC
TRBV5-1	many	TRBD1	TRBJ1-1	CASSLRDRGSGAFF	TGCGCCAGCAGCTTACGAGACAGGGGGTCTGGAGCTTTCTTT
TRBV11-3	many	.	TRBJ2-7	CASSFRQASSYEQYF	TGTGCCAGCAGCTTCCGACAGGCCTCCTCCTACGAGCAGTACTTC
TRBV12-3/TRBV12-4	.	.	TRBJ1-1	CASSVAGGGQNEAFF	TGTGCCAGCAGTGTAGCCGGGGGGGGTCAAAATGAAGCTTTCTTT
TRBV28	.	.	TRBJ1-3	CASSSQGTGNTLYF	TGTGCCAGCAGTTCCCAGGGTACAGGAAACACCTTATATTTT
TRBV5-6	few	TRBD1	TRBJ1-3	CASSLAGQRIGNTIYF	TGTGCCAGCAGCTTAGCGGGACAGCGGATCGGAAACACCATATATTTT
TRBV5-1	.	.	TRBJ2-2	CASTIRGQNTGELFF	TGCGCCAGCACCATCCGCGGACAGAACACCGGGGAGCTGTTTTTT
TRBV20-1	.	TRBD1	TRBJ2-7	CSAKDQPGQAPRGVYEQYF	TGCAGTGCTAAAGACCAGCCGGGACAGGCTCCACGGGGCGTCTACGAGCAGTACTTC
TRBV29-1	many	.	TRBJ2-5	CSGWRGGETQYF	TGCAGCGGGTGGAGGGGCGGAGAGACCCAGTACTTC
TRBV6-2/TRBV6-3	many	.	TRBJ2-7	CASSPDNSDEQYF	TGTGCCAGCAGTCCCGATAACTCGGACGAGCAGTACTTC
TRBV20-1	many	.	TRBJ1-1	CSARVYESFPNTEAFF	TGCAGTGCTAGAGTATATGAGTCGTTCCCGAACACTGAAGCTTTCTTT
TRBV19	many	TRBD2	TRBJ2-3	CASSIGTSVTDTQYF	TGTGCCAGTAGTATCGGGACTAGCGTCACAGATACGCAGTATTTT
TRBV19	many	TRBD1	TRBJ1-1	CASSPGQTPEAFF	TGTGCCAGTAGCCCGGGACAGACACCTGAAGCTTTCTTT
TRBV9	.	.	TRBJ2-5	CASSANSRETQYF	TGTGCCAGCAGCGCGAACAGTAGGGAGACCCAGTACTTC
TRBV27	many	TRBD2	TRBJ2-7	CASSSSTSGSGEQYF	TGTGCCAGCAGTTCCAGTACTAGCGGGAGCGGGGAGCAGTACTTC
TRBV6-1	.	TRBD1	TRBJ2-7	CASSERDRGHEQYF	TGTGCCAGCAGTGAAAGGGACAGGGGCCACGAGCAGTACTTC
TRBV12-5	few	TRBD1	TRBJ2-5	CASGPGQGRETQYF	TGTGCTAGTGGTCCGGGACAGGGTAGGGAGACCCAGTACTTC
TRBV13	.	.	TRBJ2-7	CASSPVGADHGARVLYEQYF	TGTGCCAGCAGCCCGGTAGGGGCCGACCACGGGGCTAGGGTTCTCTACGAGCAGTACTTC
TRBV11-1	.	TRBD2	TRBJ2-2	CASSPKGGRLTGELFF	TGTGCCAGCAGCCCTAAGGGCGGGAGGCTCACCGGGGAGCTGTTTTTT
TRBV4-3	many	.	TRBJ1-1	CASSQDGGRRGTEAFF	TGCGCCAGCAGCCAAGATGGGGGGAGAAGGGGCACTGAAGCTTTCTTT
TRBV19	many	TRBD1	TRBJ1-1	CASSTGQGGTEAFF	TGTGCCAGTAGTACGGGGCAGGGGGGGACTGAAGCTTTCTTT
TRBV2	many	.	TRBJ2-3	CASSEQLPGADTQYF	TGTGCCAGCAGTGAGCAGCTCCCTGGCGCAGATACGCAGTATTTT
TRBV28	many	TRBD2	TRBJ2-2	CASSSLARASGELFF	TGTGCCAGCAGTTCACTAGCGAGGGCCAGCGGGGAGCTGTTTTTT
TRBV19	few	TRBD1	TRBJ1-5	CASSRTGDYSNQPQHF	TGTGCCAGTAGTCGGACAGGGGATTATAGCAATCAGCCCCAGCATTTT
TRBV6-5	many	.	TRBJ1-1	CASSLQINTEAFF	TGTGCCAGCAGTCTACAGATAAACACTGAAGCTTTCTTT